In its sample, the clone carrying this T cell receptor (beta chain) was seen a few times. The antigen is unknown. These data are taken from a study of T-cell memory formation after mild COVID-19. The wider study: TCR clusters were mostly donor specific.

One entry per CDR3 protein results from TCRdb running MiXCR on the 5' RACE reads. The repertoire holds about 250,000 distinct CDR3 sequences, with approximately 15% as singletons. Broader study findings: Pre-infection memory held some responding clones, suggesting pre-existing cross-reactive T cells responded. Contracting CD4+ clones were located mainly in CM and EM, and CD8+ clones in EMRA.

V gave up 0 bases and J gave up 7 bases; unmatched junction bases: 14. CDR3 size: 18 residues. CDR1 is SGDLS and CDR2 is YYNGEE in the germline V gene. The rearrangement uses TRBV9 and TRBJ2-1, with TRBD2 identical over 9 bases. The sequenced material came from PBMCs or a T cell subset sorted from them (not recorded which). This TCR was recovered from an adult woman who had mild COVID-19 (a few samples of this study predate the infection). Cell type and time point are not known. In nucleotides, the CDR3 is TGTGCCAGCAGCGTAGGATCTCGCGGGGGGGCCCGGATGAATGAGCAGTTCTTC. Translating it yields CASSVGSRGGARMNEQFF.